Detailed here is one T cell receptor (beta chain). Its antigen is still unknown. This CDR3 region has 16 residues. Germline CDR1 reads SNHLY; CDR2 reads FYNNEI. V gave up 6 bases and J gave up 6 bases; unmatched junction bases: 13. These data belong to a study of graft-versus-host responses after intestinal transplantation. Overall study results and limits: GvH clones surfaced in recipient marrow, some emerging earlier in ileum or blood. Peak circulating GvH clone levels tracked with early post-transplant HvG declines. The study found high graft-versus-host to host-versus-graft clonal ratios in allografts of patients with graft-donor T cell macrochimerism.

Clones were read by immunoSEQ multiplex PCR, and TCRdb kept only the in-frame ones, dropping some. The table has 99,000 or so clones, more than 75% seen once. This clonotype was obtained from a human donor who received an intestinal transplant. V is TRBV2 and J is TRBJ2-4, with TRBD1 matching over 8 bases. The specimen was unstimulated CD4+ T cells sorted from spleen or lymph node cells, collected before intestinal transplant. The DNA of the CDR3 is TGTGCCAGCAGCGCAGGGGGCGCCGAGATGGGAAACATTCAGTACTTC. As protein: CASSAGGAEMGNIQYF.